This T cell receptor (beta chain) comes out of a study of T-cell reconstitution after alpha-beta-depleted transplantation in children. This clonotype was recorded a few times. Antigen unknown. CDR3 size: 16 residues. Deletions cut 2 bases from V and 7 bases from J, with 17 bases between. Study-level results: For some patients, TCRbeta diversity was high at day 60 because of recipient T cells and thymic progenitors that survived. Approximately two months post-transplant, alpha-beta T cells reportedly originated from several hundred expanded graft clones. It was newly produced T cells that mostly accounted for T-cell counts and diversity one year after transplant.

Unique molecular identifiers were built into the TCRbeta library. TCRdb re-called the PCR reads through MiXCR, storing one row per CDR3 protein. The data hold about 300,000 distinct CDR3 sequences, with over 9% observed a single time. The chain recombines TRBV12-3 or TRBV12-4 with TRBJ1-4; D uncertain. This clonotype was obtained from a boy younger than two with acute myeloid leukemia, due to receive a stem cell transplant. The source material was PBMCs, sampled before TCRalphabeta/CD19-depleted stem cell transplant. CDR3 DNA: TGTGCCAGCAGTTTATTGGGGAGGGCAACTGGTGAAAAACTGTTTTTT. Amino acids: CASSLLGRATGEKLFF.